A selection of T cell receptor beta chains follows, all from one sample in a study of T-cell memory formation after mild COVID-19. A single record per CDR3 protein comes from TCRdb applying MiXCR to the 5' RACE reads. The sample has approximately 400,000 distinct CDR3 sequences, more than 20% seen once. The material sequenced was PBMCs or a T cell subset sorted from them (not recorded which). These receptors originate from an adult woman who had mild COVID-19 (a few samples of this study predate the infection). Cell type and time point are not known. Both conserved end residues are part of each CDR3. The order of the fields is J gene, V gene, D gene, clone size, CDR3 protein, CDR3 DNA. The D gene is left open where the match is weak. For some rows the clone size is stated as once, few or many, or as a class when expanded; others skip it.

TRBJ1-5	TRBV10-3	TRBD1	-	CAIKGGGAGQPQHF	TGTGCCATCAAGGGAGGGGGCGCGGGTCAGCCCCAGCATTTT
TRBJ2-2	TRBV5-1	-	-	CASSFGDVRPGELFF	TGCGCCAGCAGCTTTGGGGACGTGAGGCCCGGGGAGCTGTTTTTT
TRBJ1-1	TRBV6-4	TRBD1	-	CASISYGTVNTEAFF	TGTGCCAGCATTTCATACGGGACAGTGAACACTGAAGCTTTCTTT
TRBJ2-5	TRBV7-9	TRBD1	-	CASSTTGAETQYF	TGTGCCAGCAGTACGACAGGGGCAGAGACCCAGTACTTC
TRBJ2-7	TRBV12-3/TRBV12-4	TRBD1	-	CASSYGGQESYEQYF	TGTGCCAGCAGTTATGGGGGACAGGAATCCTACGAGCAGTACTTC
TRBJ2-1	TRBV7-9	-	few	CASSALWLSGNNEQFF	TGTGCCAGCAGCGCCCTCTGGCTCAGTGGGAACAATGAGCAGTTCTTC
TRBJ2-1	TRBV4-1	-	-	CASSRGTILGDNEQFF	TGCGCCAGCAGCCGGGGGACCATCCTCGGGGACAATGAGCAGTTCTTC
TRBJ2-5	TRBV4-1	TRBD2	few	CASSQGSAGEYQETQYF	TGCGCCAGCAGCCAAGGATCAGCGGGGGAGTACCAAGAGACCCAGTACTTC
TRBJ1-5	TRBV6-4	-	-	CASSSVLSLFNSNQPQHF	TGTGCCAGCAGCTCGGTACTTTCTTTATTCAATAGCAATCAGCCCCAGCATTTT
TRBJ1-2	TRBV7-8	-	-	CASSLVDRQIDGYTF	TGTGCCAGCAGCTTAGTTGACAGACAGATTGATGGCTACACCTTC
TRBJ2-1	TRBV5-1	TRBD1	-	CASNHMGDSAYNEQFF	TGCGCCAGCAACCACATGGGGGACAGTGCCTACAATGAGCAGTTCTTC
TRBJ2-2	TRBV27	TRBD2	-	CASSTRGATGELFF	TGTGCCAGCAGTACGCGGGGGGCTACCGGGGAGCTGTTTTTT
TRBJ2-7	TRBV27	-	few	CASSSPHGTGRSYEQYF	TGTGCCAGCAGCTCCCCCCACGGAACAGGGAGAAGTTACGAGCAGTACTTC
TRBJ2-4	TRBV2	-	-	CASGDLAKNIQYF	TGTGCCAGCGGGGATCTAGCCAAAAACATTCAGTACTTC
TRBJ1-4	TRBV5-1	-	few	CASSPGRHNEKLFF	TGCGCCAGCAGCCCGGGACGGCACAATGAAAAACTGTTTTTT
TRBJ2-5	TRBV7-9	-	-	CASSLATGVETQYF	TGTGCCAGCAGCTTAGCCACCGGGGTTGAGACCCAGTACTTC
TRBJ1-1	TRBV28	-	once	CASSLGPRGHRNTEAFF	TGTGCCAGCAGTTTAGGCCCCCGCGGACACAGGAACACTGAAGCTTTCTTT
TRBJ1-5	TRBV6-2/TRBV6-3	TRBD1	few	CASTSRGTGIFSNQPQHF	TGTGCCAGCACCTCAAGGGGGACAGGGATTTTTAGCAATCAGCCCCAGCATTTT
TRBJ2-2	TRBV7-3	TRBD1	-	CASSPGTGANTGELFF	TGTGCCAGCAGCCCCGGGACAGGGGCGAACACCGGGGAGCTGTTTTTT
TRBJ1-1	TRBV5-6	TRBD1	-	CASSPGQGRDTEAFF	TGTGCCAGCAGCCCGGGACAGGGGCGGGACACTGAAGCTTTCTTT
TRBJ1-6	TRBV5-1	-	-	CASSLDVAGVGNSPLHF	TGCGCCAGCAGCTTGGACGTCGCGGGAGTAGGAAATTCACCCCTCCACTTT
TRBJ2-1	TRBV7-9	-	few	CASSSGAVGEQFF	TGTGCCAGCAGCTCTGGGGCGGTCGGTGAGCAGTTCTTC
TRBJ2-5	TRBV9	-	-	CASSVRTLYGETQYF	TGTGCCAGCAGCGTCCGGACTCTGTATGGAGAGACCCAGTACTTC
TRBJ2-2	TRBV7-7	-	-	CASSLDRNPGELFF	TGTGCCAGCAGCTTGGACAGAAACCCCGGGGAGCTGTTTTTT
TRBJ1-5	TRBV7-2	TRBD1	-	CASSFTGVGEPQHF	TGTGCCAGCAGCTTCACAGGGGTAGGGGAGCCCCAGCATTTT
TRBJ2-7	TRBV7-6	-	few	CASSPPGREQYF	TGTGCCAGCAGCCCCCCCGGGCGCGAGCAGTACTTC
TRBJ2-7	TRBV11-3	-	-	CASQGEDAHEQYF	TGTGCCAGCCAGGGCGAGGACGCCCACGAGCAGTACTTC
TRBJ2-2	TRBV7-9	-	-	CASSPSGELFF	TGTGCCAGCAGCCCCTCCGGGGAGCTGTTTTTT
TRBJ2-7	TRBV29-1	-	-	CSVVGYSYEQYF	TGCAGCGTTGTCGGGTACTCCTACGAGCAGTACTTC
TRBJ2-1	TRBV7-9	-	-	CASSQFRRTGLRNNEQFF	TGTGCCAGCAGCCAGTTTCGCCGCACGGGACTGCGAAACAATGAGCAGTTCTTC
TRBJ1-1	TRBV20-1	-	-	CSARDSAGWDTEAFF	TGCAGTGCTAGAGATTCGGCAGGGTGGGACACTGAAGCTTTCTTT
TRBJ1-2	TRBV29-1	-	few	CSVEGGAFNYGYTF	TGCAGCGTTGAAGGGGGGGCCTTTAACTATGGCTACACCTTC
TRBJ2-5	TRBV20-1	-	-	CSASQTGLQETQYF	TGCAGTGCTAGCCAGACAGGCCTCCAAGAGACCCAGTACTTC
TRBJ1-4	TRBV6-1	-	-	CASNRVGINEKLFF	TGTGCCAGCAACAGAGTGGGGATTAATGAAAAACTGTTTTTT
TRBJ2-6	TRBV7-2	-	few	CASSLEGLGANVLTF	TGTGCCAGCAGCTTAGAAGGGCTTGGGGCCAACGTCCTGACTTTC
TRBJ2-1	TRBV24-1	TRBD1	-	CATSGTGTEDYNEQFF	TGTGCCACCAGTGGAACCGGGACAGAAGACTACAATGAGCAGTTCTTC
TRBJ2-1	TRBV9	TRBD2	few	CASSGTSGSLYNEQFF	TGTGCCAGCAGCGGGACTAGCGGGAGTCTATACAATGAGCAGTTCTTC
TRBJ2-1	TRBV7-9	TRBD2	-	CASSLVALAGGSYNEQFF	TGTGCCAGCAGCTTAGTGGCACTAGCGGGAGGTTCCTACAATGAGCAGTTCTTC
TRBJ2-1	TRBV27	TRBD2	-	CASRAKAGGALYNEQFF	TGTGCCAGCCGCGCTAAGGCCGGGGGGGCCCTCTACAATGAGCAGTTCTTC
TRBJ1-2	TRBV5-1	-	few	CASSLWPAENYGYTF	TGCGCCAGCAGCTTGTGGCCAGCCGAAAACTATGGCTACACCTTC
TRBJ1-2	TRBV6-2/TRBV6-3	-	few	CASSYPMWESAGYTF	TGTGCCAGCAGTTACCCGATGTGGGAATCTGCTGGCTACACCTTC
TRBJ2-6	TRBV6-5	-	-	CASRGSASNSGANVLTF	TGTGCCAGTAGGGGGAGCGCATCCAACTCTGGGGCCAACGTCCTGACTTTC
TRBJ1-3	TRBV12-5	-	-	CASGASSGNTIYF	TGTGCTAGTGGGGCAAGCTCTGGAAACACCATATATTTT
TRBJ2-7	TRBV19	TRBD2	-	CASRRSLAGVHEQYF	TGTGCCAGTAGACGTTCGCTAGCGGGAGTCCACGAGCAGTACTTC
TRBJ2-3	TRBV15	TRBD1	many	CATSREGQGTTDTQYF	TGTGCCACCAGCAGAGAAGGACAGGGGACCACAGATACGCAGTATTTT
TRBJ1-1	TRBV20-1	-	-	CSASILNTEAFF	TGCAGTGCTAGTATCCTGAACACTGAAGCTTTCTTT
TRBJ1-5	TRBV7-2	TRBD1	-	CASSAGTGYNQPQHF	TGTGCCAGCAGCGCCGGGACAGGGTACAATCAGCCCCAGCATTTT
TRBJ2-5	TRBV5-1	-	few	CASSLEAPQETQYF	TGCGCCAGCAGCTTGGAGGCACCCCAAGAGACCCAGTACTTC
TRBJ1-2	TRBV11-1	-	-	CASSPDRAQWDYTF	TGTGCCAGCAGCCCTGACCGGGCCCAATGGGACTACACCTTC
TRBJ1-4	TRBV29-1	TRBD1	-	CSVSPGTGDEKLFF	TGCAGCGTCTCTCCCGGGACAGGGGATGAAAAACTGTTTTTT
TRBJ2-3	TRBV5-1	-	-	CASSSLRGRGTQYF	TGCGCCAGCAGCTCCCTTCGGGGCCGGGGTACGCAGTATTTT
TRBJ1-1	TRBV5-5	TRBD1	-	CASSLVGQKNTEAFF	TGTGCCAGCAGCTTGGTGGGACAGAAAAACACTGAAGCTTTCTTT
TRBJ2-5	TRBV20-1	-	-	CSAPADFRWETQYF	TGCAGTGCGCCGGCGGACTTCAGATGGGAGACCCAGTACTTC
TRBJ2-7	TRBV7-2	TRBD2	-	CASSLSSGTIYEQYF	TGTGCCAGCAGCTTAAGTAGCGGGACTATCTACGAGCAGTACTTC
TRBJ2-1	TRBV5-1	TRBD2	many	CASSSLAGNNEQFF	TGCGCCAGCAGCTCCCTAGCGGGGAACAATGAGCAGTTCTTC
TRBJ1-6	TRBV20-1	-	many	CSAATLAGESSPLHF	TGCAGTGCCGCTACTTTGGCAGGGGAGAGTTCACCCCTCCACTTT
TRBJ1-6	TRBV20-1	TRBD1	-	CSADRTGSAVEPLHF	TGCAGTGCGGATAGGACAGGGTCCGCTGTCGAGCCCCTCCACTTT
TRBJ2-7	TRBV18	-	-	CASSPREFTYEQYF	TGTGCCAGCTCACCAAGGGAGTTTACCTACGAGCAGTACTTC
TRBJ1-2	TRBV20-1	TRBD1	-	CSANPGQRYGYTF	TGCAGTGCCAACCCGGGACAGAGATATGGCTACACCTTC